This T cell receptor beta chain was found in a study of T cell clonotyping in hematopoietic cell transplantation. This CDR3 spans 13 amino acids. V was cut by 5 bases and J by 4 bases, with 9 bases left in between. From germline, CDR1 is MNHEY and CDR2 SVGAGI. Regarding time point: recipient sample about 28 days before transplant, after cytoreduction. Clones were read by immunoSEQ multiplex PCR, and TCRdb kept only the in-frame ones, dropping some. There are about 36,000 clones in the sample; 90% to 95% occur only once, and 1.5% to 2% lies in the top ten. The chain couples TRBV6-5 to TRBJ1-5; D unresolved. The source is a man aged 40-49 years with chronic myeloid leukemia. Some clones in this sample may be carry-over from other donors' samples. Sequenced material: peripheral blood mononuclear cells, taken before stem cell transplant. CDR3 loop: CASSMGQNQPQHF. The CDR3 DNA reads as TGTGCCAGCAGTATGGGCCAAAATCAGCCCCAGCATTTT.